This T cell receptor beta chain was sequenced in a study of T cells after yellow fever vaccination. This clonotype turned up a few times. The antigen is undetermined. The germline V gene encodes CDR1 SGHTA and CDR2 FQGNSA. V shed 5 bases and J shed 3 bases, with 13 bases lying between them. This CDR3 spans 15 amino acids. Study-level results: Post-booster reappearance was seen for most primary-vaccination clones (around 96% CD4, 80% to 90% CD8). It was the secondary response that reached its peak faster, day 5 versus 15, but it was weaker.

A 5'RACE template-switching step, the method used to make TCR cDNA, added a universal primer site and UMIs. MiXCR was run by TCRdb on the 5' RACE reads, yielding one entry per CDR3 protein. Of approximately 350,000 distinct CDR3 sequences in the sample, roughly 11% were seen once. The sequence derives from a man between 18 and 29 years old who received the YFV17D yellow fever vaccine. The source was PBMCs, collected on the day of the first yellow fever vaccination. The rearrangement links TRBV7-2 to TRBJ1-4, with D maybe TRBD1 (6 bases). The CDR3 DNA sequence: TGTGCCAGCAGCACCATAACAGGGTCTAATGAAAAACTGTTTTTT. This encodes CASSTITGSNEKLFF.